A selection of T cell receptor beta chains follows, all from one sample in a study of blood T cell repertoires in COVID-19. The method was immunoSEQ multiplex PCR; TCRdb's version includes in-frame clones alone and lacks a portion of them. Among about 200,000 clones listed, 88% were seen once. The sample consisted of peripheral blood. These receptors all come from a man aged 35 to 55 with acute or convalescent COVID-19. The CDR3 runs from the conserved cysteine through the conserved F or W. D genes are given only for firm matches. Size values are once, few and many counts, or a class for expanded clones, and some rows have none.

>TRBJ1-2|TRBD1|NA|TRBV10-2
CASSATGYGYTF
TGCGCCAGCAGTGCGACAGGGTATGGCTACACCTTC
>TRBJ1-1|NA|NA|TRBV2
CASKGQFNTEAFF
TGTGCCAGCAAAGGACAGTTTAACACTGAAGCTTTCTTT
>TRBJ2-2|TRBD1|NA|TRBV29-1
CSAVTGQRAGELFF
TGCAGCGCCGTGACGGGACAGCGCGCCGGGGAGCTGTTTTTT
>TRBJ1-1|NA|NA|TRBV28
CASSPLGGSTEAFF
TGTGCCAGCAGCCCGCTAGGTGGCAGCACTGAAGCTTTCTTT
>TRBJ1-1|NA|NA|TRBV6-5
CASRNRDYTEAFF
TGTGCCAGCAGAAACAGGGATTACACTGAAGCTTTCTTT
>TRBJ2-3|TRBD2|NA|TRBV19
CALKPAGEADTQYF
TGTGCCCTCAAGCCAGCGGGGGAAGCAGATACGCAGTATTTT
>TRBJ2-7|TRBD2|NA|TRBV27
CASRSLAGTPPYEQYF
TGTGCCAGCAGATCTCTAGCGGGCACGCCCCCTTACGAGCAGTACTTC
>TRBJ2-7|NA|NA|TRBV27
CASSSRGTLNRYF
TGTGCCAGCAGTTCCCGGGGGACTCTTAATCGGTACTTC
>TRBJ2-5|TRBD2|NA|TRBV5-1
CASRGLGGGANSRETQYF
TGCGCCAGCAGGGGTCTCGGCGGGGGAGCCAATTCCCGGGAGACCCAGTACTTC
>TRBJ2-7|NA|NA|TRBV23-1
CASSQSGHNSYEQYF
TGCGCCAGCAGTCAATCGGGCCACAACTCCTACGAGCAGTACTTC
>TRBJ2-3|TRBD2|NA|TRBV19
CASSIVPGLAGASSDTQYF
TGTGCCAGTAGTATAGTCCCGGGACTAGCGGGAGCAAGTTCAGATACGCAGTATTTT
>TRBJ1-4|NA|NA|TRBV2
CASSLGGVEANEKLFF
TGTGCCAGCAGTCTGGGGGGGGTAGAAGCTAATGAAAAACTGTTTTTT
>TRBJ1-2|NA|NA|TRBV14
CASSLQTEYGYTF
TGTGCCAGCAGCCTTCAGACAGAGTATGGCTACACCTTC
>TRBJ2-7|NA|few|TRBV2
CAREVLGSYEQYF
TGTGCCAGGGAGGTTCTGGGCTCCTACGAGCAGTACTTC
>TRBJ2-1|TRBD2|NA|TRBV5-1
CASGPRAGTTSYNEQFF
TGCGCCAGCGGACCTAGGGCCGGGACTACCTCCTACAATGAGCAGTTCTTC
>TRBJ1-5|NA|NA|TRBV27
CASSTGLNSNQPQHF
TGTGCCAGCAGTACAGGGCTCAATAGCAATCAGCCCCAGCATTTT